The 18 T cell receptor beta chains listed next were all sequenced from one sample in a study of cytomegalovirus exposure and HLA in healthy donors. Sequencing was performed with immunoSEQ multiplex PCR; in TCRdb, only in-frame clones are kept and a portion is missing. The sample includes about 150,000 clones, roughly 93% seen only once; the top ten take about 1.7%. The sequenced material came from PBMCs. The origin of the receptors is a man younger than 35 in good health and CMV-seropositive.

The rearrangement joins TRBV15 to TRBJ1-6; tentative D call: TRBD1 (6 bases). Germline V CDR1 and CDR2: LNHNV, YYDKDF (reference sequence). V was pared by 3 bases and J by 3 bases, with 9 bases between. The CDR3 extends over 15 amino acids. DNA for the CDR3: TGTGCCACCAGCAGGGACAGACACTATAATTCACCCCTCCACTTT. Translated, it gives CATSRDRHYNSPLHF.

The chain links TRBV29-1 to TRBJ1-4, with a weak D call TRBD1 (5 bases). This CDR3 is built from 12 residues. With 3 bases removed from V and 5 bases from J, the gap between germline ends came to 7 bases. Germline values: CDR1 SQVTM, CDR2 ANQGSEA. For the CDR3, the DNA is TGCAGCGTTGATGGGGGGAATGAAAAACTGTTTTTT. The encoded protein is CSVDGGNEKLFF.

V and J are TRBV6-5 and TRBJ1-1; 7 bases line up with TRBD1. This CDR3 has 13 residues. V trimming: 4 bases; J trimming: 5 bases; junction bases outside the gene matches: 4. Germline assignment: CDR1 MNHEY and CDR2 SVGAGI. CDR3 in DNA: TGTGCCAGCAGTTCCCACAGGGGTACTGAAGCTTTCTTT. It yields the protein CASSSHRGTEAFF.

The gene calls are TRBV4-1 and TRBJ2-1; 8 bases are shared with TRBD2. The CDR3 has 16 amino acids. CDR1 is MGHRA and CDR2 is YSYEKL in the germline V gene. The V segment lost 6 bases and the J segment 6 bases; nucleotides outside the gene matches: 13. Here the CDR3 reads CASRDHQREPGNEQFF. In nucleotides, the CDR3 is TGCGCCAGCAGGGACCACCAGCGGGAGCCGGGCAATGAGCAGTTCTTC.

The rearrangement joins TRBV11-3 to TRBJ2-7; D is perhaps TRBD1 (6 bases). Germline V gene lookup returns CDR1 SGHNT and CDR2 YENEEA. V was cut by 1 base and J by 5 bases, with 9 bases left in between. The CDR3 totals 13 residues. The CDR3 coding sequence is TGTGCCAGCAGCTTAGGTCCAGGGGACGAGCAGTACTTC. Its protein product is CASSLGPGDEQYF.

The chain has TRBV28 and TRBJ1-1; 8 positions match TRBD1. The CDR3 runs to 15 residues. Per the germline V gene, CDR1 is MDHEN and CDR2 is SYDVKM. Trimming cost V 5 bases and J 3 bases; bases outside gene matches: 8. This chain's CDR3 is CASSGQGDRYTEAFF. The DNA of the CDR3 is TGTGCCAGCAGTGGACAGGGCGATAGGTACACTGAAGCTTTCTTT.

The chain recombines TRBV5-1 with TRBJ2-3; TRBD2 matches at 12 bases. The CDR3 spans 16 residues. V trimming: 4 bases; J trimming: 7 bases; junction bases outside the gene matches: 10. Germline loops: CDR1 SGHRS, CDR2 YFSETQ. This CDR3 is CASSPSPSGRENTQYF. For the CDR3, the DNA is TGCGCCAGCAGCCCGAGCCCTAGCGGGAGGGAAAATACGCAGTATTTT.

V usage is TRBV15 and J usage is TRBJ2-7; TRBD2 matches at 7 bases. Trimming removed 5 bases from V and 3 bases from J; junction bases left unmatched: 7. There are 14 residues in the CDR3. CDR1 is LNHNV and CDR2 is YYDKDF in the germline V gene (reference sequence). The CDR3 reads CATSLIGRVYEQYF. The CDR3 nucleotides are TGTGCCACCAGCCTTATTGGGAGGGTCTACGAGCAGTACTTC. Combining the CDR3 with reference TRBV15 and TRBJ2-7 gives the whole variable domain DAMVIQNPRYQVTQFGKPVTLSCSQTLNHNVMYWYQQKSSQAPKLLFHYYDKDFNNEADTPDNFQSRRPNTSFCFLDIRSPGLGDTAMYLCATSLIGRVYEQYFGPGTRLTVT.

The V and J genes are TRBV2 and TRBJ2-2, with a possible D match to TRBD1 (6 bases). CDR3 length equals 13 residues. Trimming shortened V by 5 bases and J by 6 bases, and 10 bases separated the two germline ends. Germline CDR1 is SNHLY and CDR2 is FYNNEI. The CDR3 bases are TGTGCCAGCAGTTTTCAGGGGTCCGGGGAGCTGTTTTTT. It codes for CASSFQGSGELFF.

The rearrangement uses TRBV25-1 and TRBJ2-5; 10 nucleotides line up with TRBD1. Germline CDR1 and CDR2: MGHDK and SYGVNS. The CDR3 loop spans 15 amino acids. Losses at the gene ends were 1 base for V and 5 bases for J; bases not matched to a gene: 4. The CDR3 DNA reads as TGTGCCAGCAGTGAATGGGACAGGGGTTCTGAGACCCAGTACTTC. This sequence encodes CASSEWDRGSETQYF.

DNA of the CDR3: TGTGCCAGTAGTATAGGGACAGGGGCCGGGGAGCTGTTTTTT. Amino acids: CASSIGTGAGELFF. V is TRBV19 and J is TRBJ2-2; 9 bases fit TRBD1. The CDR3 is 14 amino acids. CDR1 and CDR2 (germline): LNHDA, SQIVND (reference sequence). V was clipped by 1 base and J by 6 bases; unmatched bases: 0.

This clone occurred once. The V and J genes are TRBV27 and TRBJ2-1, with 7 bases aligning to TRBD2. CDR3 length: 17 residues. Germline CDR1 MNHEY, CDR2 SMNVEV (reference sequence). With V trimmed by 0 bases and J by 3 bases, 8 bases remained unmatched. The CDR3 region is CASSLSQRGGSYNEQFF. In nucleotides, the CDR3 is TGTGCCAGCAGTTTATCCCAGCGGGGCGGGAGCTACAATGAGCAGTTCTTC.

The chain is built from TRBV19 and TRBJ1-1; possibly TRBD1 for D (6 bases). Germline assignment: CDR1 LNHDA and CDR2 SQIVND (reference sequence). Trimming took 7 bases from V and 1 from J, leaving 10 bases between them. The CDR3 runs to 13 residues. The CDR3 protein is CASTDRRNTEAFF. CDR3 coding DNA: TGTGCCAGTACCGACAGGCGGAACACTGAAGCTTTCTTT.

V usage is TRBV2 and J usage is TRBJ1-2; TRBD1 might be the D (5 bases). V shed 6 bases and J shed 6 bases, with 17 bases lying between them. The CDR3 extends over 14 amino acids. Germline assignment: CDR1 SNHLY and CDR2 FYNNEI. CDR3 in DNA: TGTGCCAGCAGCTCTGGGGGGTATTCGGATGGCTACACCTTC. This codes for CASSSGGYSDGYTF.

This rearrangement joins TRBV5-1 to TRBJ2-3; 7 bases are a match to TRBD1. V shed 0 bases, J shed 2 bases, and the junction held 6 bases outside the gene matches. Germline V gene lookup returns CDR1 SGHRS and CDR2 YFSETQ. CDR3 length equals 16 residues. The CDR3 region is CASSLGTGFLTDTQYF. CDR3 DNA sequence: TGCGCCAGCAGCTTGGGGACAGGATTTCTCACAGATACGCAGTATTTT.

The chain joins TRBV28 to TRBJ1-2; D is unclear. V was clipped by 4 bases and J by 2 bases, with 8 bases between them. The CDR3 totals 13 residues. Germline V gene lookup returns CDR1 MDHEN and CDR2 SYDVKM. The CDR3 protein is CASSSGFNYGYTF. DNA for the CDR3: TGTGCCAGCAGTTCCGGGTTCAACTATGGCTACACCTTC.

The V call is TRBV5-1, the J call TRBJ2-5; 13 bases line up with TRBD2. The V segment lost 4 bases and the J segment 5 bases; nucleotides outside the gene matches: 5. The CDR3 loop spans 15 amino acids. Germline V lookup: CDR1 SGHRS, CDR2 YFSETQ. CDR3 DNA: TGCGCCAGCAGCACCGGACTAGCGGGAGCGGAGACCCAGTACTTC. It specifies CASSTGLAGAETQYF.

The chain carries TRBV5-5 and TRBJ1-4, with unresolved D. Germline CDR1 and CDR2: SGHKS and YYEKEE (reference sequence). The CDR3 runs to 17 residues. V lost 3 bases and J 0 bases, leaving 15 bases between the germline ends. In DNA, the CDR3 is TGTGCCAGCAGCTCCCCAGAACAGTTTGCAACTAATGAAAAACTGTTTTTT. The encoded protein is CASSSPEQFATNEKLFF.